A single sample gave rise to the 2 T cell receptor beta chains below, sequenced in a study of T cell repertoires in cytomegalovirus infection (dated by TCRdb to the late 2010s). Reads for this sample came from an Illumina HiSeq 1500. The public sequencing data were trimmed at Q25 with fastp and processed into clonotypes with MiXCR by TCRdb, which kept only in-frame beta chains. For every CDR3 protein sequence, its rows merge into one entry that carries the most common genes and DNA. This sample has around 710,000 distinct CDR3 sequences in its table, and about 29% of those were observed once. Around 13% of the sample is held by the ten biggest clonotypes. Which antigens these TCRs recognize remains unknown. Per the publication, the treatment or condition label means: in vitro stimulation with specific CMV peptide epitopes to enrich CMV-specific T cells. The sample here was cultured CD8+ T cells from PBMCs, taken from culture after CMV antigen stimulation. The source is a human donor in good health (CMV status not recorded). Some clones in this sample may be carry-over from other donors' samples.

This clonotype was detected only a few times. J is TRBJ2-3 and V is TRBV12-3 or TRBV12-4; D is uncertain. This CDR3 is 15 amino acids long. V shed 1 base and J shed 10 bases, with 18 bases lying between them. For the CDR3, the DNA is TGTGCCAGCAGTTTAGTCGTCGGCTACAAATACGCGCAGTATTTT. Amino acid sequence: CASSLVVGYKYAQYF.

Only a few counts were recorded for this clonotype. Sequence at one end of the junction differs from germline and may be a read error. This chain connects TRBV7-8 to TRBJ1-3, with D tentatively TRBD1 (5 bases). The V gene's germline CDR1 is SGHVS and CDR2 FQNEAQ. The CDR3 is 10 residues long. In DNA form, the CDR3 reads TGTGCCAGCAGTGGCGACGGGACGGAGTTT. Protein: CASSGDGTEF.